These 15 T cell receptor beta chains came from one sample sequenced in a study of PD-1 blockade in classical Hodgkin lymphoma. The time point here: cycle 4 day 1 (C4D1), after less than seven weeks of nivolumab. The patients all showed relapse after autologous stem cell transplantation, while their brentuximab vedotin exposure varied. Produced via immunoSEQ multiplex PCR; TCRdb's table is partial and in-frame only. In the table there are over 15,000 clones, approximately 80% of which are singletons. Sample: peripheral blood mononuclear cells (PBMCs), taken before the fourth cycle of nivolumab. The receptors were sampled from a human donor with classical Hodgkin lymphoma.

This clone was detected only once. The rearrangement links TRBV6-6 to TRBJ2-1; 12 bases align to TRBD2. From germline, CDR1 is MNHNY and CDR2 SVGAGI (reference sequence). The junction had 6 bases not matched to a gene; V was cut back by 6 bases and J by 9 bases. This CDR3 has 14 amino acids. The DNA for the CDR3 is TGTGCCAGCAGCGCTAGCGGGGGGGTAGGTGAGCAGTTCTTC. The encoded protein is CASSASGGVGEQFF.

The chain combines TRBV30 with TRBJ2-6, with D possibly being TRBD2 (6 bases). V was shortened by 4 bases and J by 0 bases, with 13 bases between the two germline ends. The CDR3 runs to 16 residues. Germline lookup yields CDR1 GTSNPN and CDR2 SVGIG (reference sequence). The CDR3 here is CAWTRRGFSGANVLTF. The CDR3 nucleotides are TGTGCCTGGACCCGGCGGGGTTTCTCTGGGGCCAACGTCCTGACTTTC.

The V call is TRBV6-1, the J call TRBJ1-6; D gene uncertain. The CDR3 is made up of 13 amino acids. Between the trimmed V and J ends, which lost 8 bases and 3 bases, there was a span of 8 bases. From germline, CDR1 is MNHNS and CDR2 SASEGT. CDR3 sequence reads: CASRPYYNSPLHF. The CDR3, as DNA: TGTGCCAGCCGTCCTTACTATAATTCACCCCTCCACTTT.

The chain recombines TRBV7-6 with TRBJ2-5; 9 bases line up with TRBD1. The germline V gene encodes CDR1 SGHVS and CDR2 FNYEAQ. This CDR3 comprises 14 residues. With 8 bases clipped from V and 2 bases from J, the junction kept 6 bases outside the gene matches. The CDR3 nucleotides are TGTGCCAGCTCTCGGGACAGGGCTCAAGAGACCCAGTACTTC. Amino acids: CASSRDRAQETQYF.

This clone was found once. V and J are TRBV5-1 and TRBJ1-1; D might be TRBD1 (5 bases). Per the germline V gene, CDR1 is SGHRS and CDR2 is YFSETQ. CDR3 length equals 13 residues. V was shortened by 6 bases and J by 1 base, with 10 bases between the two germline ends. CDR3 sequence: CASTWGGNTEAFF. The DNA for the CDR3 is TGCGCCAGCACCTGGGGCGGGAACACTGAAGCTTTCTTT.

The chain has TRBV5-6 and TRBJ2-7; the D is unclear. V was clipped by 2 bases and J by 0 bases, with 15 bases between them. Germline V gene data show CDR1 as SGHDT and CDR2 as YYEEEE. The CDR3 is 16 residues long. The CDR3 protein is CASSLKTGLSSYEQYF. The CDR3 DNA follows: TGTGCCAGCAGCTTAAAAACGGGCCTCAGCTCCTACGAGCAGTACTTC.

The table lists this clone with a few counts. The chain combines TRBV6-1 with TRBJ2-7; perhaps TRBD2 as D (5 bases). Germline-derived CDR1 and CDR2 are MNHNS and SASEGT. The CDR3 is 12 residues long. V lost 6 bases, J lost 3 bases, and 9 bases lay in between. The DNA for the CDR3 is TGTGCCAGCAGGGCTAGCAGCTACGAGCAGTACTTC. It encodes CASRASSYEQYF.

This chain joins TRBV2 and TRBJ2-1, with a weak D call TRBD2 (5 bases). V dropped 2 bases and J dropped 16 bases, with 15 bases sitting between them. Germline CDR1 and CDR2: SNHLY and FYNNEI. This CDR3 region has 12 residues. CDR3 sequence: CASSEKWAGPFF. The CDR3 nucleotides read TGTGCCAGCAGTGAAAAATGGGCGGGCCCTTTCTTC.

The chain uses TRBV10-1 and TRBJ2-1, with TRBD1 identical over 11 bases. The CDR3 contains 17 residues. Trimming cost V 0 bases and J 5 bases; bases outside gene matches: 6. Germline V gives CDR1 WNHNN, CDR2 SYGVQD (reference sequence). This CDR3 is CASSESYRDRGNNEQFF. The CDR3 bases are TGCGCCAGCAGTGAGTCTTATCGGGACAGGGGGAACAATGAGCAGTTCTTC.

The rearrangement joins TRBV5-1 to TRBJ2-2; D remains ambiguous. Trimming took 0 bases from V and 7 from J, leaving 7 bases between them. Germline V gives CDR1 SGHRS, CDR2 YFSETQ. The CDR3 runs to 13 residues. The CDR3 DNA is TGCGCCAGCAGCTTGGGACTTATCGGGGAGCTGTTTTTT. Translating it yields CASSLGLIGELFF. The full variable domain, completed using reference TRBV5-1 and TRBJ2-2, is KAGVTQTPRYLIKTRGQQVTLSCSPISGHRSVSWYQQTPGQGLQFLFEYFSETQRNKGNFPGRFSGRQFSNSRSEMNVSTLELGDSALYLCASSLGLIGELFFGEGSRLTVL.

V gene TRBV5-6 combines with J gene TRBJ2-1; unclear D gene. Trimming left V 3 bases short and J 0 bases short, with 13 bases between. The CDR3 totals 16 residues. Germline CDR1 SGHDT, CDR2 YYEEEE. This CDR3 reads CASSSLVLSSYNEQFF. The CDR3 nucleotides are TGTGCCAGCAGCTCCCTAGTGCTCAGCTCCTACAATGAGCAGTTCTTC.

The rearrangement joins TRBV7-3 to TRBJ2-2; 14 positions agree with TRBD2. V shed 5 bases, J shed 4 bases, and the junction held 6 bases outside the gene matches. Germline V gene sequence: CDR1 SGHTA, CDR2 FQGTGA. The CDR3 loop spans 17 amino acids. CDR3 protein: CASSRLAGGHGTGELFF. CDR3 in DNA: TGTGCCAGCAGCAGACTAGCGGGAGGGCATGGCACCGGGGAGCTGTTTTTT. The entire variable domain, with the rest obtained from reference TRBV7-3 and TRBJ2-2, is as follows: GAGVSQTPSNKVTEKGKYVELRCDPISGHTALYWYRQSLGQGPEFLIYFQGTGAADDSGLPNDRFFAVRPEGSVSTLKIQRTERGDSAVYLCASSRLAGGHGTGELFFGEGSRLTVL.

The V and J genes are TRBV5-8 and TRBJ2-3; TRBD2 matches at 9 bases. V dropped 0 bases and J dropped 5; count of bases not matched to a gene: 7. The CDR3 covers 16 residues. CDR1 is SGHTS and CDR2 is YDEGEE in the germline V gene. This chain's CDR3 is CASSLAVAGGRDTQYF. As DNA, the CDR3 is TGTGCCAGCAGCTTGGCCGTTGCGGGGGGGAGAGATACGCAGTATTTT. Complete variable domain (other parts from reference TRBV5-8 and TRBJ2-3): EAGVTQSPTHLIKTRGQQATLRCSPISGHTSVYWYQQALGLGLQFLLWYDEGEERNRGNFPPRFSGRQFPNYSSELNVNALELEDSALYLCASSLAVAGGRDTQYFGPGTRLTVL.

The chain links TRBV5-6 to TRBJ1-2; D is unclear. CDR3 length equals 16 residues. The germline V gene encodes CDR1 SGHDT and CDR2 YYEEEE. Deletions cut 0 bases from V and 1 base from J, with 13 bases between. In DNA, the CDR3 is TGTGCCAGCAGCTTGGCCGTTGCGGAACATAACTATGGCTACACCTTC. Residues: CASSLAVAEHNYGYTF.

The chain combines TRBV10-1 with TRBJ1-5; maybe TRBD1 (6 bases). The CDR3 runs 13 residues. Trimming left V 10 bases short and J 5 bases short, with 15 bases between. The V gene's germline CDR1 is WNHNN and CDR2 SYGVQD (reference sequence). CDR3 bases: TGCGCCACGATTACAGGGAAACATCAGCCCCAGCATTTT. It specifies CATITGKHQPQHF.